The 13 T cell receptor beta chains given below trace back to one sample, sequenced in a study of blood T cell repertoires in COVID-19. Sequencing was performed with immunoSEQ multiplex PCR; in TCRdb, only in-frame clones are kept and a portion is missing. The sample records about 210,000 clones, around 85% being singletons. The material sequenced was peripheral blood. Source of these receptors: a man aged 35 to 55 with acute or convalescent COVID-19.

CDR3 region: CASSPQGQIYGYTF. The DNA for the CDR3 is TGTGCCAGCAGCCCTCAAGGACAGATCTATGGCTACACCTTC. The rearrangement links TRBV3-1 (or the pseudogene TRBV3-2) to TRBJ1-2; possible D gene TRBD1, 6 bases. The germline gives CDR1 LGHDT, CDR2 YNNKEL (reference sequence). Deletions cut 4 bases from V and 4 bases from J, with 13 bases between. The CDR3 contains 14 residues.

The rearrangement joins TRBV13 to TRBJ2-7, with D possibly matching TRBD1 (6 bases). The CDR3 covers 16 residues. Trimming removed 2 bases from V and 4 bases from J, with 18 bases in between. Looked up from germline, CDR1 is PRHDT and CDR2 is FYEKMQ (reference sequence). The CDR3 DNA is TGTGCCAGCAGCTTATTGACAGGAGGACTGAGTTACGAGCAGTACTTC. Translated: CASSLLTGGLSYEQYF.

CDR3 in DNA: TGCGCCAGCAGGAGACCCGGGACAGGGATTGGCGGGGAGCTGTTTTTT. Translation: CASRRPGTGIGGELFF. This chain connects TRBV10-2 to TRBJ2-2; 9 nucleotides match TRBD1. V trimming: 6 bases; J trimming: 7 bases; junction bases outside the gene matches: 12. Germline V gene data show CDR1 as WSHSY and CDR2 as SAAADI. This CDR3 is built from 16 residues.

The genes are TRBV7-2 and TRBJ1-2; 11 nucleotides align to TRBD1. V lost 5 bases and J lost 11; bases outside the gene matches: 7. This CDR3 comprises 13 residues. From germline, CDR1 is SGHTA and CDR2 FQGNSA. The CDR3 nucleotides read TGTGCCAGCAGCCCTCGGACAGGGGGCAGTTACACCTTC. Its protein is CASSPRTGGSYTF.

The chain couples TRBV3-1 (or the pseudogene TRBV3-2) to TRBJ1-2; D is ambiguous. This CDR3 has 15 amino acids. The V gene's germline CDR1 is LGHDT and CDR2 YNNKEL (reference sequence). V lost 7 bases and J 1 base, leaving 16 bases between the germline ends. The CDR3: CASKPLPGINYGYTF. CDR3 DNA: TGTGCCAGCAAACCCTTGCCGGGGATTAACTATGGCTACACCTTC.

The genes are TRBV12-3 or TRBV12-4 and TRBJ1-3; D call uncertain. The CDR3 has 12 amino acids. V was shortened by 5 bases and J by 7 bases, with 9 bases between the two germline ends. The CDR3 DNA reads as TGTGCCAGCAGTAATCAGTGGAACACCATATATTTT. Translation gives CASSNQWNTIYF.

The chain has TRBV13 and TRBJ2-4; 7 nucleotides match TRBD1. The length of the CDR3 is 16 residues. The V gene's germline CDR1 is PRHDT and CDR2 FYEKMQ (reference sequence). The junction had 16 bases not matched to a gene; V was cut back by 6 bases and J by 8 bases. DNA of the CDR3: TGTGCCAGCAGTTCTAGACAGGGTACCCTTTCGGACATTCAGTACTTC. Its translation is CASSSRQGTLSDIQYF.

The V gene is TRBV28, the J gene TRBJ2-7, with 9 bases matching TRBD1. Per the germline V gene, CDR1 is MDHEN and CDR2 is SYDVKM. V was clipped by 5 bases and J by 5 bases; unmatched bases: 13. This CDR3 region has 16 residues. CDR3 amino acids: CASSQPGTGSIDEQYF. CDR3 sequence (DNA): TGTGCCAGCAGTCAGCCCGGGACAGGGTCGATCGACGAGCAGTACTTC.

The chain is built from TRBV27 and TRBJ2-1; 7 nucleotides align to TRBD1. The germline V gene encodes CDR1 MNHEY and CDR2 SMNVEV (reference sequence). The CDR3 runs 14 residues. Trimming removed 6 bases from V and 2 bases from J; junction bases left unmatched: 4. The CDR3 protein is CASSRQGPYNEQFF. The CDR3 nucleotides read TGTGCCAGCAGCCGACAGGGCCCCTACAATGAGCAGTTCTTC.

CDR3 sequence reads: CASSATLGQGPLYGYTF. DNA for the CDR3: TGTGCCAGCAGCGCCACGCTCGGACAGGGCCCCCTCTATGGCTACACCTTC. This sequence joins TRBV7-6 and TRBJ1-2; TRBD1 matches at 8 bases. This CDR3 contains 17 residues. Germline V gives CDR1 SGHVS, CDR2 FNYEAQ. Trimming at V came to 5 bases and at J to 4 bases, leaving 15 bases not matched to a gene.

The gene calls are TRBV29-1 and TRBJ2-5, with D possibly matching TRBD2 (6 bases). With 6 bases removed from V and 5 bases from J, the gap between germline ends came to 16 bases. The V gene's germline CDR1 is SQVTM and CDR2 ANQGSEA. CDR3 length: 13 residues. The CDR3 loop reads CSVTRVLGETQYF. As DNA, the CDR3 is TGCAGCGTGACTAGGGTCCTCGGGGAGACCCAGTACTTC. Full variable domain (outside the CDR3, taken from reference TRBV29-1 and TRBJ2-5): SAVISQKPSRDICQRGTSLTIQCQVDSQVTMMFWYRQQPGQSLTLIATANQGSEATYESGFVIDKFPISRPNLTFSTLTVSNMSPEDSSIYLCSVTRVLGETQYFGPGTRLLVL.

This rearrangement joins TRBV18 to TRBJ1-6; 10 bases align to TRBD1. This CDR3 is 17 amino acids long. With 3 bases clipped from V and 1 base from J, the junction kept 3 bases outside the gene matches. Germline CDR1 reads KGHSH; CDR2 reads LQKENI. This CDR3 is CASSPDRGLSYNSPLHF. The CDR3 coding sequence is TGTGCCAGCTCACCTGACAGGGGGCTATCCTATAATTCACCCCTCCACTTT.

The chain couples TRBV24-1 to TRBJ2-1, with D perhaps matching TRBD2 (7 bases). Germline V gene sequence: CDR1 KGHDR, CDR2 SFDVKD. The CDR3 is made up of 17 amino acids. Trimming removed 4 bases from V and 3 bases from J, with 18 bases in between. This CDR3 reads CATSEGGGGELYNEQFF. The CDR3 coding sequence is TGTGCCACCAGTGAAGGCGGAGGGGGGGAGCTCTACAATGAGCAGTTCTTC.